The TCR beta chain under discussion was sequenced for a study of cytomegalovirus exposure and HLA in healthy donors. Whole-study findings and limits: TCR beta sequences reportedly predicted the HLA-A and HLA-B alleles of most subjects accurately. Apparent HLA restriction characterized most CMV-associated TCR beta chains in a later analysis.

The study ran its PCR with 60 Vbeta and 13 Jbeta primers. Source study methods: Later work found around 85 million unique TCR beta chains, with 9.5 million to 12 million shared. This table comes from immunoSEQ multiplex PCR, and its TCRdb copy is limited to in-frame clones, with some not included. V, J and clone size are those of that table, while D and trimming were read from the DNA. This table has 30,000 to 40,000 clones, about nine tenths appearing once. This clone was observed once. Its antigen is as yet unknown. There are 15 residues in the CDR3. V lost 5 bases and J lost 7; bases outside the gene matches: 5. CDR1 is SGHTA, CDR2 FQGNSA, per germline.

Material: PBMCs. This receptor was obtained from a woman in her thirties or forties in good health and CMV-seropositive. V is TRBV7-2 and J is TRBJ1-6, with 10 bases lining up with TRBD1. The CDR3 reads CASSPGDRGNSPLHF. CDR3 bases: TGTGCCAGCAGCCCGGGGGACAGGGGAAATTCACCCCTCCACTTT.